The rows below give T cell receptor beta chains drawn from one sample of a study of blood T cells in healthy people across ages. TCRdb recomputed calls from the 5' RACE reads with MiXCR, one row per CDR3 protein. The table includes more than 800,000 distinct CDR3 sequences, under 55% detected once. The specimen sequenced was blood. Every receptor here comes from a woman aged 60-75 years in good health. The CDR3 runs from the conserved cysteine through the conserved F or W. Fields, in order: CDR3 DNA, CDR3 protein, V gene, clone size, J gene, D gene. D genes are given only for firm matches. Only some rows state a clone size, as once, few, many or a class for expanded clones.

DNA: TGTGCCAGCAGGATACAGGGGAGGGACACAGATACGCGGTATTTT; CDR3: CASRIQGRDTDTRYF; V: TRBV12-3/TRBV12-4; size: .; J: TRBJ2-3; D: .
DNA: TGTGCCACCAGTGATACATCTAGCCAGAGCTCCTACAATGAGCAGTACTTC; CDR3: CATSDTSSQSSYNEQYF; V: TRBV24-1; size: .; J: TRBJ2-7; D: .
DNA: TGTGCCAGCAGCCAAGATCAGGCATTGGGTGGCTACACCTTC; CDR3: CASSQDQALGGYTF; V: TRBV3-1; size: .; J: TRBJ1-2; D: .
DNA: TGCAGTGCTAGAGAGGATACCGGGACTAGACGTAACGAGCAGTACTTC; CDR3: CSAREDTGTRRNEQYF; V: TRBV20-1; size: .; J: TRBJ2-7; D: TRBD2
DNA: TGTGCCAGCAGCTCCTTCGGGGGCAGTGAGCAGTTCTTC; CDR3: CASSSFGGSEQFF; V: TRBV5-5; size: .; J: TRBJ2-1; D: .
DNA: TGTGCCATCAGGATGGACAGTGAGGATACGCAGTATTTT; CDR3: CAIRMDSEDTQYF; V: TRBV10-3; size: few; J: TRBJ2-3; D: .
DNA: TGCAGTGCTAGGCGGGGACAGGGATCAAATGAGCAGTTCTTC; CDR3: CSARRGQGSNEQFF; V: TRBV20-1; size: many; J: TRBJ2-1; D: TRBD1
DNA: TGTGCCAGCAGGGGGGTGGGCAATCAGCCCCAGCATTTT; CDR3: CASRGVGNQPQHF; V: TRBV6-5; size: .; J: TRBJ1-5; D: .
DNA: TGTGCCAGCAGCATCACGAGCGGGGTAGGATACAATCAAGAGACCCAGTACTTC; CDR3: CASSITSGVGYNQETQYF; V: TRBV5-6; size: .; J: TRBJ2-5; D: TRBD2
DNA: TGTGCCAGCAGTGAAGGACAGGGTGGAGTGACCCAGTACTTC; CDR3: CASSEGQGGVTQYF; V: TRBV2; size: .; J: TRBJ2-5; D: TRBD1
DNA: TGTGCCAGCAGCAAAGCGCAAATAACAGGGGGTTGCGACGAGCAGTACTTC; CDR3: CASSKAQITGGCDEQYF; V: TRBV21-1; size: few; J: TRBJ2-7; D: .
DNA: TGCGCCAGCAGCTGGTCTACAGGGGAGCTTGAAAAACTGTTTTTT; CDR3: CASSWSTGELEKLFF; V: TRBV5-1; size: .; J: TRBJ1-4; D: TRBD1
DNA: TGCAGTGCAACCAGACTAGAACGAACTACAAATGAGCAGTTCTTC; CDR3: CSATRLERTTNEQFF; V: TRBV20-1; size: few; J: TRBJ2-1; D: .
DNA: TGTGCCAGCAGCCAAGCCGTAGTGGCCGGGGAGCTGTTTTTT; CDR3: CASSQAVVAGELFF; V: TRBV3-1; size: .; J: TRBJ2-2; D: .
DNA: TGTGCCAGCAGCTTAGGGTCTCTCGGGGACATTCAGTACTTC; CDR3: CASSLGSLGDIQYF; V: TRBV7-9; size: .; J: TRBJ2-4; D: .
DNA: TGCAGTGCTAGAGATGCCCCCATCCAAGAGACCCAGTACTTC; CDR3: CSARDAPIQETQYF; V: TRBV20-1; size: few; J: TRBJ2-5; D: .
DNA: TGTGCCAGCAGTTACGAGGATACGCAGTATTTT; CDR3: CASSYEDTQYF; V: TRBV12-3/TRBV12-4; size: .; J: TRBJ2-3; D: .
DNA: TGTGCCAGCAGCCATTCGGATAACACAGATACGCAGTATTTT; CDR3: CASSHSDNTDTQYF; V: TRBV3-1; size: few; J: TRBJ2-3; D: .
DNA: TGCGCCAGCAGTGGTGGCCGGTGGAACACCGGGGAGCTGTTTTTT; CDR3: CASSGGRWNTGELFF; V: TRBV4-1; size: .; J: TRBJ2-2; D: .
DNA: TGTGCCATCAGTGAGCCCAGGGTGGGGTCCTACGAGCAGTACTTC; CDR3: CAISEPRVGSYEQYF; V: TRBV10-3; size: .; J: TRBJ2-7; D: .
DNA: TGCGCCAGCAGTCCACGGAGCGGGCGGGTCTCCTACAATGAGCAGTTCTTC; CDR3: CASSPRSGRVSYNEQFF; V: TRBV10-1; size: .; J: TRBJ2-1; D: .
DNA: TGTGCCATCAGCCCAAGCGGGACCTCCTACGAGCAGTACTTC; CDR3: CAISPSGTSYEQYF; V: TRBV10-3; size: .; J: TRBJ2-7; D: TRBD2
DNA: TGTGCCAGCAGTCCCACCAGGGGGAGGGCCAATGAGCAGTTCTTC; CDR3: CASSPTRGRANEQFF; V: TRBV28; size: .; J: TRBJ2-1; D: .
DNA: TGTGCCAGCAGCCCTAGACTAGTGGATACGCAGTATTTT; CDR3: CASSPRLVDTQYF; V: TRBV9; size: .; J: TRBJ2-3; D: .
DNA: TGTGCCAGCAGCCAAGCGGCGGGAGCGCCAAACATTCAGTATTTC; CDR3: CASSQAAGAPNIQYF; V: TRBV3-1; size: .; J: TRBJ2-4; D: TRBD2
DNA: TGCAGCGTAGTGAGGAGGGGGTCCTACAATGAGCAGTTCTTC; CDR3: CSVVRRGSYNEQFF; V: TRBV29-1; size: .; J: TRBJ2-1; D: .
DNA: TGTGCCAGCAGCTCGACAGGAGTCTCCTACAATGAGCAGTACTTC; CDR3: CASSSTGVSYNEQYF; V: TRBV5-4; size: .; J: TRBJ2-7; D: .
DNA: TGTGCCAGCAGTTTATCGAGGACAGATACGCAGTATTTT; CDR3: CASSLSRTDTQYF; V: TRBV27; size: many; J: TRBJ2-3; D: .
DNA: TGCGCCAGCAGCTCCCTCGACAGGGGCAATGAGCAGTACTTC; CDR3: CASSSLDRGNEQYF; V: TRBV5-1; size: .; J: TRBJ2-5; D: TRBD1